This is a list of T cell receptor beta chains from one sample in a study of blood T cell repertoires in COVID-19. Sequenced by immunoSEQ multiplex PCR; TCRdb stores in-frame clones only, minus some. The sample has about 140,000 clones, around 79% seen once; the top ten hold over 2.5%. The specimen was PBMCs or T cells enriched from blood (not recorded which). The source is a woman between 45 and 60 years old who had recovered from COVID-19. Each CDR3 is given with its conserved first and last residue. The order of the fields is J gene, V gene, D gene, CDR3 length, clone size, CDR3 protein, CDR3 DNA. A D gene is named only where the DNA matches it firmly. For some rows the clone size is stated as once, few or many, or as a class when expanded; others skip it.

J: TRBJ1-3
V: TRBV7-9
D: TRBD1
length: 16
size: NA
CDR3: CASSASGGGSGNTIYF
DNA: TGTGCCAGCAGCGCATCAGGGGGCGGTTCAGGAAACACCATATATTTT

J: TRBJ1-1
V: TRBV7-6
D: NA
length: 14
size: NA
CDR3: CASSGEALNTEAFF
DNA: TGTGCCAGCAGCGGAGAGGCACTGAACACTGAAGCTTTCTTT

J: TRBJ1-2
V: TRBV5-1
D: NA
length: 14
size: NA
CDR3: CASSLLAGREGYTF
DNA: TGCGCCAGCAGTTTACTGGCGGGGCGAGAAGGCTACACCTTC

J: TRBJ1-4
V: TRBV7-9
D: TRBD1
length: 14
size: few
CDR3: CASSLDRGPEGLFF
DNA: TGTGCCAGCAGCCTTGACAGGGGCCCGGAGGGACTGTTTTTT

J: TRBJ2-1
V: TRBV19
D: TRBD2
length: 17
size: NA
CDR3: CASSILTGTSGGNEQFF
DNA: TGTGCCAGTAGTATACTAACCGGGACTAGCGGGGGCAATGAGCAGTTCTTC

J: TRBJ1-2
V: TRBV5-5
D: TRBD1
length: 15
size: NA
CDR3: CASSGGTGANYGYTF
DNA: TGTGCCAGCAGCGGGGGGACAGGGGCTAACTATGGCTACACCTTC

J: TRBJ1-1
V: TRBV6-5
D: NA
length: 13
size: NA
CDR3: CASSTQGNTEAFF
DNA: TGTGCCAGCAGCACACAGGGGAACACTGAAGCTTTCTTT

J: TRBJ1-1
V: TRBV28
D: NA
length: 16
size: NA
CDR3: CASPPGQGLLDTEAFF
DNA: TGTGCCAGCCCGCCGGGCCAGGGGCTTTTGGACACTGAAGCTTTCTTT

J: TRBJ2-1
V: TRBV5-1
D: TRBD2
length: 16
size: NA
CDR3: CASSDYSGGPRNEQFF
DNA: TGCGCCAGCAGCGATTATAGCGGGGGGCCTAGGAATGAGCAGTTCTTC

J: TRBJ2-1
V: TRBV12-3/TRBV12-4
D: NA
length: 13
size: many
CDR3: CASMGGKENEQFF
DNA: TGTGCCAGCATGGGGGGAAAGGAGAATGAGCAGTTCTTC

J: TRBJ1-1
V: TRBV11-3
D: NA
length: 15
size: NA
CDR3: CASSLAGAVLTEAFF
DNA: TGTGCCAGCAGCTTAGCTGGGGCCGTTTTAACTGAAGCTTTCTTT

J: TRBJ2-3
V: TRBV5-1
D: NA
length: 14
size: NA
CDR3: CASSLDRLLDTQYF
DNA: TGCGCCAGCAGCTTGGATAGACTCCTAGATACACAGTATTTT

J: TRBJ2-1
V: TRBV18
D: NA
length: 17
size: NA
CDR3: CASSHGLAMITYNEQFF
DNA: TGTGCCAGCTCACACGGACTTGCAATGATAACCTACAATGAGCAGTTCTTC

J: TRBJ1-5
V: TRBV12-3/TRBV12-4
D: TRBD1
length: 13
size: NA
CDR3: CASSLARQGAQHF
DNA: TGTGCCAGCAGTTTAGCCCGACAGGGGGCCCAGCATTTT

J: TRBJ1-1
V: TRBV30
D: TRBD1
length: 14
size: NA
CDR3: CAWSGDRGSTEAFF
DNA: TGTGCCTGGAGTGGGGACAGGGGGTCGACTGAAGCTTTCTTT

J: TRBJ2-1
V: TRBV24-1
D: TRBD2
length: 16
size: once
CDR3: CATSTPSGRGLNEQFF
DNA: TGTGCCACCAGCACACCTAGCGGGAGGGGGCTCAATGAGCAGTTCTTC

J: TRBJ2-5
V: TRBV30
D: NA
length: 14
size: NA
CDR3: CAWGVGGLQETQYF
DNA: TGTGCCTGGGGCGTGGGGGGTTTACAAGAGACCCAGTACTTC

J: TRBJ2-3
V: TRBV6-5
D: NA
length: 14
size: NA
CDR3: CASSKTSHTDTQYF
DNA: TGTGCCAGCAGCAAGACTAGTCATACAGATACGCAGTATTTT

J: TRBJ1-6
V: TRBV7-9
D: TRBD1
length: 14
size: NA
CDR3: CASSFTGGNSPLHF
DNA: TGTGCCAGCAGCTTTACAGGGGGTAATTCACCCCTCCACTTT

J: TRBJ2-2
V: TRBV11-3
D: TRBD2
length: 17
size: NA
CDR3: CASSPHRLAGETGELFF
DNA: TGTGCCAGCAGCCCACACCGACTAGCGGGAGAAACCGGGGAGCTGTTTTTT

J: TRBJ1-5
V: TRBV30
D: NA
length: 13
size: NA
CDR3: CAWSVAGREPQHF
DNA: TGTGCCTGGAGTGTAGCCGGGAGGGAGCCCCAGCATTTT

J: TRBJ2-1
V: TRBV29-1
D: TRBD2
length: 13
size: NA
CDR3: CSVAGGRGNEQFF
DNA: TGCAGCGTCGCTGGCGGGAGAGGCAACGAGCAGTTCTTC

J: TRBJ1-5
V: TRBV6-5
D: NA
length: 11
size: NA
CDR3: CASRGNQPQHF
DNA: TGTGCCAGTCGCGGGAATCAGCCCCAGCATTTT

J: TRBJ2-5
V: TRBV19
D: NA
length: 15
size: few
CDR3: CASSIQGPKQETQYF
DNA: TGTGCCAGTAGTATTCAGGGCCCAAAGCAAGAGACCCAGTACTTC

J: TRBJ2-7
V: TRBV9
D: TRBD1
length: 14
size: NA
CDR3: CASSVGDSPYEQYF
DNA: TGTGCCAGCAGCGTCGGGGACAGTCCCTACGAGCAGTACTTC

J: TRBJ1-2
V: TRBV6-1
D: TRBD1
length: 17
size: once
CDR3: CASSESGLSGGHYGYTF
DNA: TGTGCCAGCAGTGAAAGTGGCCTCTCAGGGGGCCACTATGGCTACACCTTC

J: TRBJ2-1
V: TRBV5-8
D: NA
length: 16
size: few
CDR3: CASSPGDTKRLNEQFF
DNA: TGTGCCAGCAGCCCGGGGGATACGAAGCGGCTCAATGAGCAGTTCTTC

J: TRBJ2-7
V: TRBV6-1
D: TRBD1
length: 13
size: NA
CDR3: CASSEDRGLEQYF
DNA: TGTGCCAGCAGTGAAGACAGGGGGCTCGAGCAGTACTTC

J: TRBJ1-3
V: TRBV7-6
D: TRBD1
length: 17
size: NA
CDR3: CASSPWDSASSGNTIYF
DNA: TGTGCCAGCAGCCCCTGGGACAGTGCCTCCTCTGGAAACACCATATATTTT

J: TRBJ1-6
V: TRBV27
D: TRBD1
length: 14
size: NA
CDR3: CASSSRQGNSPLHF
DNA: TGTGCCAGCAGTTCCCGACAGGGTAATTCACCCCTCCACTTT

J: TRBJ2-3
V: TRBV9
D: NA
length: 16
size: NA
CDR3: CASSQGASGRTDTQYF
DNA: TGTGCCAGCAGCCAGGGGGCTAGCGGTAGGACAGATACGCAGTATTTT

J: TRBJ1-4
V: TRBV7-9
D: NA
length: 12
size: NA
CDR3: CASSRQAQKLFF
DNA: TGTGCCAGCAGCCGACAGGCTCAAAAACTGTTTTTT

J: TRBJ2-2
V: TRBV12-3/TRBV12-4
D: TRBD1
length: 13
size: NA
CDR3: CANGQGYTGELFF
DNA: TGTGCCAACGGACAGGGGTACACCGGGGAGCTGTTTTTT

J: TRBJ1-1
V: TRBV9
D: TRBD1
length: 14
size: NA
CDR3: CASSLGQGNTEAFF
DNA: TGTGCCAGCAGCTTGGGACAGGGGAACACTGAAGCTTTCTTT

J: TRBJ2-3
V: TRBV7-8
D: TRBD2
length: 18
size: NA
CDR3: CASSHGWGLAGGTDTQYF
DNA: TGTGCCAGCAGCCACGGGTGGGGACTAGCGGGGGGAACAGATACGCAGTATTTT

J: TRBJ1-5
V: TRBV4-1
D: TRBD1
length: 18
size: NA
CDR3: CASSQEIGGQGRGQPQHF
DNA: TGCGCCAGCAGCCAAGAAATAGGGGGACAGGGAAGGGGTCAGCCCCAGCATTTT

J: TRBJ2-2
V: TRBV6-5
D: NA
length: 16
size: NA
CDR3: CASSYSGRVYPGELFF
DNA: TGTGCCAGCAGTTACTCAGGCAGGGTATATCCCGGGGAGCTGTTTTTT

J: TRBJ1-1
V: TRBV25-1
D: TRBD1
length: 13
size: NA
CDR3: CASSEPGGTEAFF
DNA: TGTGCCAGCAGTGAGCCAGGGGGGACTGAAGCTTTCTTT

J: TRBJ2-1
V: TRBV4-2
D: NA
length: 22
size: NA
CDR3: CASSQDQARTGRGHSSYNEQFF
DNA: TGTGCCAGCAGCCAAGATCAGGCCCGGACTGGTCGGGGTCACAGCTCCTACAATGAGCAGTTCTTC

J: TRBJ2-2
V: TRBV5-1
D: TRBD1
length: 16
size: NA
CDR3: CASRTRGGRATGELFF
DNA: TGCGCCAGCAGGACCCGAGGGGGCCGGGCCACCGGGGAGCTGTTTTTT

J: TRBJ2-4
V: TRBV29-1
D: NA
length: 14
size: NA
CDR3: CRPKGDWVKNIQYF
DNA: TGCCGCCCCAAGGGGGATTGGGTCAAAAACATTCAGTACTTC

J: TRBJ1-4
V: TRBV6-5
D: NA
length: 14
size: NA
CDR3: CASRRRARNEKLFF
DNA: TGTGCCAGCAGGAGGCGGGCTAGGAACGAAAAACTGTTTTTT

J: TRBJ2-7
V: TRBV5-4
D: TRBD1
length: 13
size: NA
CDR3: CASSAGQGYEQYF
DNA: TGTGCCAGCAGCGCGGGACAGGGCTACGAGCAGTACTTC